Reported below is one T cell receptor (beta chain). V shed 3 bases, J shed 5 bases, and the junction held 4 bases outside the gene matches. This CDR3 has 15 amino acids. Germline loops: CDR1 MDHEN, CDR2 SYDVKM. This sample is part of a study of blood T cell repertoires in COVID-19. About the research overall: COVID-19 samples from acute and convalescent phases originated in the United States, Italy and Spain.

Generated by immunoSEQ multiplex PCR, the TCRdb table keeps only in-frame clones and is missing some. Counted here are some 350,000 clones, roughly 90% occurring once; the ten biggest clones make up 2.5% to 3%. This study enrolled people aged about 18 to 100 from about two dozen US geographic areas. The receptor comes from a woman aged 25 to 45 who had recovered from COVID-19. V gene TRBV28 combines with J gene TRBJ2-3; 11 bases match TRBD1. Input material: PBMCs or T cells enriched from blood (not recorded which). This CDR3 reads CASSLRTGGRDTQYF. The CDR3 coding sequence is TGTGCCAGCAGTTTGCGGACAGGGGGCCGAGATACGCAGTATTTT.